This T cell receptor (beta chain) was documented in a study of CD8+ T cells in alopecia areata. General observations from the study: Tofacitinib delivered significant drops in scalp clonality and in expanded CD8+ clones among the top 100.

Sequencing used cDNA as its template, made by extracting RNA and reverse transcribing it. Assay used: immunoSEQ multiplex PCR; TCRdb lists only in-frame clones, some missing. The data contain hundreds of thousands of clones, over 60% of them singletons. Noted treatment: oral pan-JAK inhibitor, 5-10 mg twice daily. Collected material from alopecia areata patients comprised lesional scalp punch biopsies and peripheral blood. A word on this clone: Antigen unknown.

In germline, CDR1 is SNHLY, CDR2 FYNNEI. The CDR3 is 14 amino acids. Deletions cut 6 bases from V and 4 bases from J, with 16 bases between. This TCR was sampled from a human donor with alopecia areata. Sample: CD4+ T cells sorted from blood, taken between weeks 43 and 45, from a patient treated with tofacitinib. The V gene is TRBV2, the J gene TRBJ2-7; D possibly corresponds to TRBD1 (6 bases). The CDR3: CASRPERTVYEQYF. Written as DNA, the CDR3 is TGTGCCAGCAGGCCCGAAAGGACAGTTTACGAGCAGTACTTC.